Following are 29 T cell receptor beta chains from one sample sequenced in a study of T cell repertoires in cytomegalovirus infection. From the reads, TCRdb called clonotypes with MiXCR, one entry per CDR3 protein. The table records roughly 570,000 distinct CDR3 sequences, 40% of them present only once. For these receptors, no antigen is known. The sequenced sample was cultured PBMCs, obtained from culture after CMV antigen stimulation. These receptors originate from a human donor in good health (CMV status not recorded). Some clones in this sample may be carry-over from other donors' samples.

Only a few counts were recorded for this clonotype. This chain joins TRBV10-2 and TRBJ2-1, with 8 bases that match TRBD2. The germline gives CDR1 WSHSY, CDR2 SAAADI. With 7 bases clipped from V and 12 bases from J, the junction kept 14 bases outside the gene matches. CDR3 length: 14 amino acids. The CDR3 region is CASIEAGAARGQFF. CDR3 DNA sequence: TGCGCCAGCATAGAAGCGGGAGCCGCGCGGGGGCAGTTCTTC.

On this clonotype: Without the conserved terminal phenylalanine or tryptophan, this CDR3 likely stems from a read error. This chain connects TRBV7-2 to TRBJ2-1; D perhaps matches TRBD2 (6 bases). Germline V gives CDR1 SGHTA, CDR2 FQGNSA. The CDR3 contains 15 residues. V lost 5 bases and J lost 3, with 14 bases in between. CDR3 bases: TGTGCCAGCAGCCCACGAGCGGACTACTACAATGAGCAGTTCTTA. Its translation is CASSPRADYYNEQFL.

In this sample, this clonotype turned up a few times. The chain employs TRBV5-6 and TRBJ1-6; TRBD1 aligns across 7 bases. The CDR3 is made up of 17 amino acids. Germline values: CDR1 SGHDT, CDR2 YYEEEE. Losses at the gene ends were 4 bases for V and 3 bases for J; bases not matched to a gene: 10. The CDR3 DNA sequence: TGTGCCAGCAGCCCCCCCGGACAGGACATCTATAATTCACCCCTCCACTTT. The encoded protein is CASSPPGQDIYNSPLHF.

V and J are TRBV12-3 or TRBV12-4 and TRBJ1-5; D not resolved. The CDR3 loop spans 18 amino acids. Trimming stripped 5 bases from V and 1 base from J, with 21 bases between. This CDR3 reads CASSPSRWGWESNQPQHF. As DNA, the CDR3 is TGTGCCAGCAGTCCCTCAAGGTGGGGTTGGGAAAGCAATCAGCCCCAGCATTTT.

The chain uses TRBV12-5 and TRBJ2-1; D gene unclear. This CDR3 contains 14 residues. Germline CDR1 and CDR2: LGHNT and FRNRAP. V was shortened by 5 bases and J by 6 bases, with 14 bases between the two germline ends. The CDR3 is CASGPGVAPNEQFF. DNA of the CDR3: TGTGCTAGTGGTCCCGGAGTAGCCCCCAATGAGCAGTTCTTC.

This clonotype showed up just a few times. This chain joins TRBV12-3 or TRBV12-4 and TRBJ2-3; tentatively, D is TRBD2 (5 bases). This CDR3 is built from 11 residues. Trimming cost V 11 bases and J 7 bases, with 13 bases left between them. The CDR3 spells CASSGGHTQYF. CDR3 nucleotides: TGTGCCTCCAGCGGCGGCCATACGCAGTATTTT.

The rearrangement uses TRBV27 and TRBJ2-1; 10 bases match TRBD2. Germline CDR1 is MNHEY and CDR2 is SMNVEV (reference sequence). The CDR3 extends over 15 amino acids. V lost 7 bases and J lost 7; bases outside the gene matches: 10. The CDR3 protein is CASTPEASGGNEQFF. DNA of the CDR3: TGTGCCAGCACGCCCGAGGCTAGCGGGGGTAATGAGCAGTTCTTC.

The chain recombines TRBV6-1 with TRBJ2-5, with D possibly matching TRBD1 (5 bases). Trimming shortened V by 7 bases and J by 5 bases, and 17 bases separated the two germline ends. The CDR3 consists of 14 residues. Germline CDR1 MNHNS, CDR2 SASEGT. CDR3 sequence reads: CASKTGDIHETQYF. The CDR3 DNA reads as TGTGCCAGCAAAACAGGTGATATCCATGAGACCCAGTACTTC.

The chain uses TRBV27 and TRBJ2-5; TRBD1 is a possible D gene (5 bases). CDR3 length: 14 residues. Germline-derived CDR1 and CDR2 are MNHEY and SMNVEV (reference sequence). Between the trimmed V and J ends, which lost 5 bases and 7 bases, there was a span of 17 bases. The CDR3 protein is CASSVGRTVRTQYF. CDR3 coding DNA: TGTGCCAGCAGTGTGGGGCGGACGGTGAGGACCCAGTACTTC.

The chain couples TRBV28 to TRBJ2-7; maybe TRBD1 (6 bases). Germline V CDR1 and CDR2: MDHEN, SYDVKM. Between the trimmed V and J ends, which lost 6 bases and 3 bases, there was a span of 30 bases. This CDR3 comprises 19 residues. CDR3 sequence: CASSTPMGALGAWDYEQYF. Here the CDR3 DNA reads TGTGCCAGCAGCACTCCCATGGGTGCTTTGGGGGCTTGGGACTACGAGCAGTACTTC.

This clonotype was seen more than once but under ten times. This rearrangement joins TRBV12-3 or TRBV12-4 to TRBJ1-3, with TRBD1 matching over 7 bases. The V gene end was trimmed by 6 bases and the J gene end by 2 bases; junction bases not matched to a gene: 13. The CDR3 spans 17 residues. DNA of the CDR3: TGTGCCAGCAGCCTAAGCAGGGGGGGGATGCCTGGAAACACCATATATTTT. Its protein is CASSLSRGGMPGNTIYF.

This clonotype was observed a few times. The chain joins TRBV7-8 to TRBJ1-2; D is possibly TRBD1 (5 bases). The CDR3 spans 14 residues. V was cut by 7 bases and J by 7 bases, with 19 bases left in between. Germline V CDR1 and CDR2: SGHVS, FQNEAQ. Written as DNA, the CDR3 is TGTGCCAGCACCCGAGATCCCCGAGGGGTTGGCTACACCTTC. Amino acid sequence: CASTRDPRGVGYTF.

V and J are TRBV27 and TRBJ2-1; 11 bases align to TRBD2. Germline CDR1 and CDR2: MNHEY and SMNVEV (reference sequence). This CDR3 spans 18 amino acids. V shed 1 base, J shed 9 bases, and the junction held 14 bases outside the gene matches. Here the CDR3 reads CASSLYPKLAGASGEQFF. For the CDR3, the DNA is TGTGCCAGCAGTTTATACCCCAAACTAGCGGGAGCTTCAGGTGAGCAGTTCTTC.

The chain joins TRBV19 to TRBJ1-6; D uncertain. Per the germline V gene, CDR1 is LNHDA and CDR2 is SQIVND (reference sequence). V dropped 3 bases and J dropped 8 bases, with 8 bases sitting between them. The CDR3 totals 13 residues. The CDR3 here is CASSIERDSPLHF. In DNA, the CDR3 is TGTGCCAGTAGTATCGAGCGGGATTCACCCCTCCACTTT.

This clonotype appeared a few times. The genes are TRBV11-2 and TRBJ2-7; 7 positions match TRBD1. The junction had 9 bases not matched to a gene; V was cut back by 3 bases and J by 7 bases. Germline V CDR1 and CDR2: SGHAT, FQNNGV. The CDR3 length is 14 residues. The CDR3 loop is CASSFPRTGVEQYF. As DNA, the CDR3 is TGTGCCAGCAGCTTTCCGAGGACAGGAGTGGAGCAGTACTTC.

This clonotype has more than one count but fewer than ten. The V call is TRBV30, the J call TRBJ1-4; D call uncertain. Germline lookup yields CDR1 GTSNPN and CDR2 SVGIG (reference sequence). The CDR3 is 15 residues long. The germline V and J ends were trimmed by 0 bases and 4 bases, with 12 bases remaining between them. The CDR3 DNA is TGTGCCTGGAGTGTACCGGTAGGGCTTAATGAAAAACTGTTTTTT. Translated, it gives CAWSVPVGLNEKLFF.

The chain combines TRBV7-2 with TRBJ2-2; 10 positions agree with TRBD1. J was trimmed by 7 bases and V by 3 bases; bases with no gene match: 5. The CDR3 totals 15 residues. Germline CDR1 and CDR2: SGHTA and FQGNSA. CDR3 bases: TGTGCCAGCAGCTTGACAGGGGGCAGTAGCGGGGAGCTGTTTTTT. As protein: CASSLTGGSSGELFF.

J is TRBJ2-3 and V is TRBV6-6; 7 bases line up with TRBD2. J gave up 6 bases and V 5 bases, and 17 bases lay outside the gene matches. Germline CDR1 is MNHNY and CDR2 is SVGAGI (reference sequence). The CDR3 is 17 amino acids. CDR3: CASSPGGGAGPWDTQYF. The CDR3 DNA reads TGTGCCAGCAGTCCGGGGGGTGGGGCAGGACCCTGGGATACGCAGTATTTT.

This clonotype was counted at least ten times. V usage is TRBV7-2 and J usage is TRBJ2-7; possibly TRBD1 or TRBD2 for D (5 bases each). Germline assignment: CDR1 SGHTA and CDR2 FQGNSA. The V end was cut by 5 bases, the J end by 1 base, with 9 bases between. There are 13 residues in the CDR3. CDR3 DNA: TGTGCCAGCAGCCAAGAGGGGTCCTACGAGCAGTACTTC. It is translated as CASSQEGSYEQYF. Drawing the rest from reference TRBV7-2 and TRBJ2-7, the complete variable domain is GAGVSQSPSNKVTEKGKDVELRCDPISGHTALYWYRQSLGQGLEFLIYFQGNSAPDKSGLPSDRFSAERTGGSVSTLTIQRTQQEDSAVYLCASSQEGSYEQYFGPGTRLTVT.

The chain carries TRBV12-3 or TRBV12-4 and TRBJ2-7; 9 positions agree with TRBD1. V lost 5 bases, J lost 3 bases, and 5 bases stayed unmatched. This CDR3 is 14 amino acids long. The CDR3 reads CASSPQGANYEQYF. CDR3 nucleotides: TGTGCCAGCAGTCCACAGGGGGCCAACTACGAGCAGTACTTC.

This chain uses TRBV11-2 with TRBJ1-6; D not certain. Per the germline V gene, CDR1 is SGHAT and CDR2 is FQNNGV. The CDR3 covers 15 residues. Trimming left V 4 bases short and J 5 bases short, with 12 bases between. CDR3 coding DNA: TGTGCCAGCAGCTGGGCTGGGCCGGATAATTCACCCCTCCACTTT. It is translated as CASSWAGPDNSPLHF.

The chain has TRBV5-4 and TRBJ2-5, with D possibly TRBD1 on 6 matching bases. CDR3 size: 15 residues. From germline, CDR1 is SGHNT and CDR2 YYREEE (reference sequence). V lost 3 bases and J 0 bases, leaving 12 bases between the germline ends. Here the CDR3 DNA reads TGTGCCAGCAGCTCATCGACAGGAAACCAAGAGACCCAGTACTTC. This encodes CASSSSTGNQETQYF. The full variable domain, completed using reference TRBV5-4 and TRBJ2-5, is ETGVTQSPTHLIKTRGQQVTLRCSSQSGHNTVSWYQQALGQGPQFIFQYYREEENGRGNFPPRFSGLQFPNYSSELNVNALELDDSALYLCASSSSTGNQETQYFGPGTRLLVL.

The CDR3 protein is CSASGRERFNEQYF. The CDR3 coding sequence is TGCAGTGCTAGCGGGCGGGAGCGGTTTAACGAGCAGTACTTC. The rearrangement joins TRBV20-1 to TRBJ2-7; 7 nucleotides match TRBD2. V trimming: 3 bases; J trimming: 5 bases; junction bases outside the gene matches: 10. The CDR3 covers 14 residues. Germline assignment: CDR1 DFQATT and CDR2 SNEGSKA (reference sequence).

This clonotype appeared a few times. The chain carries TRBV28 and TRBJ1-1, with D possibly matching TRBD1 (6 bases). The germline V gene encodes CDR1 MDHEN and CDR2 SYDVKM. There are 12 residues in the CDR3. Deletions cut 6 bases from V and 10 bases from J, with 15 bases between. The chain's CDR3 is CASSRRDIRAFF. CDR3 coding DNA: TGTGCCAGCAGCCGCCGGGACATAAGAGCTTTCTTT.

This sequence joins TRBV6-1 and TRBJ2-1, with 10 bases lining up with TRBD2. CDR3 length equals 16 residues. The ends lost 4 bases at V and 1 base at J; junction bases unmatched: 4. Germline V lookup: CDR1 MNHNS, CDR2 SASEGT. The DNA for the CDR3 is TGTGCCAGCAGTGCAGCGGGGGGGCCTTCCTACAATGAGCAGTTCTTC. Translation: CASSAAGGPSYNEQFF.

As for this clonotype: At one end the junction does not follow the germline gene, possibly because of a read error. The V call is TRBV7-2, the J call TRBJ2-3, with TRBD1 as a possible D gene (6 bases). CDR3 length: 17 residues. The V gene's germline CDR1 is SGHTA and CDR2 FQGNSA. This CDR3 is CASSSKGTPRETDAQYF. In DNA form, the CDR3 reads TGTGCCAGCAGCTCCAAGGGGACACCGAGGGAGACAGATGCGCAGTATTTT.

V and J are TRBV7-3 and TRBJ2-5, with D perhaps TRBD2 (5 bases). In germline, CDR1 is SGHTA, CDR2 FQGTGA. V lost 5 bases to trimming and J lost 2 bases, with 9 bases between them. This CDR3 comprises 13 residues. In DNA form, the CDR3 reads TGTGCCAGCAGCGAAAGCGGACAAGAGACCCAGTACTTC. This sequence encodes CASSESGQETQYF.

This rearrangement joins TRBV2 to TRBJ1-1, with D perhaps matching TRBD1 (5 bases). The CDR3 spans 10 residues. Germline V gene lookup returns CDR1 SNHLY and CDR2 FYNNEI. Trimming removed 6 bases at V and 8 bases at J, with 7 bases between. The CDR3 bases are TGTGCCAGCAGGGGACTCGAAGCTTTCTTT. This translates into CASRGLEAFF.

V and J are TRBV7-2 and TRBJ2-6; 7 bases match TRBD2. The germline V gene has CDR1 SGHTA and CDR2 FQGNSA. Trimming removed 5 bases from V and 4 bases from J; junction bases left unmatched: 8. This CDR3 comprises 16 residues. The chain's CDR3 is CASSVGGSAGANVLTF. The DNA of the CDR3 is TGTGCCAGCAGCGTCGGGGGGTCAGCCGGGGCCAACGTCCTGACTTTC.